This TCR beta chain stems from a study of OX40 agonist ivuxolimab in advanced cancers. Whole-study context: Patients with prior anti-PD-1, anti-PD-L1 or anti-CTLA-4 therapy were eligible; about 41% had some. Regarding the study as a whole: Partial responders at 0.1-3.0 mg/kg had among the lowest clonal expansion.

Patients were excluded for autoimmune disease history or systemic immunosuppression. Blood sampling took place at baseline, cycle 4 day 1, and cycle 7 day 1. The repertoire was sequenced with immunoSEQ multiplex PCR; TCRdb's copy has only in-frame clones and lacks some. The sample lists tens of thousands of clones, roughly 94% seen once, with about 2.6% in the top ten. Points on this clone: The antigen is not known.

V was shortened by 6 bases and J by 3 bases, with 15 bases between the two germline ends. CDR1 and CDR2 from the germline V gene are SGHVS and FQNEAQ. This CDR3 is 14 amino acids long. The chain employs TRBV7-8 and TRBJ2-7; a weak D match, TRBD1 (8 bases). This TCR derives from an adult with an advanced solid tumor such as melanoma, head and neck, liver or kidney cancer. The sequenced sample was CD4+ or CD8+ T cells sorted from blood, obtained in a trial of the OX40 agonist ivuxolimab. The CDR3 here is CASRLTGDYYEQYF. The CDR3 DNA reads TGTGCCAGCAGATTGACAGGGGACTACTACGAGCAGTACTTC.